The 23 T cell receptor beta chains below were found in one sample sequenced in a study of blood T cell repertoires in COVID-19. The table came from immunoSEQ multiplex PCR; TCRdb's copy has only in-frame clones and leaves some out. The table includes about 140,000 clones, just under 90% detected once. The sequencing sample was made of peripheral blood. Every receptor here comes from a woman aged 40 to 50 with acute or convalescent COVID-19.

In the case of this clone: One end of the junction does not line up with germline, which may come from a read error. This chain joins TRBV19 and TRBJ2-2, with 7 bases identical to TRBD2. Germline loops: CDR1 LNHDA, CDR2 SQIVND (reference sequence). The CDR3 is 16 amino acids. In nucleotides, the CDR3 is TGTGCCAGTAGTCCTCGGGGGGTAAGGAACTCCGGGGAGCTGTTTTTT. Translation gives CASSPRGVRNSGELFF.

The J gene is TRBJ1-1, the V gene TRBV19; D gene unclear. The CDR3 runs to 10 residues. Trimming took 7 bases from V and 10 from J, leaving 10 bases between them. Germline CDR1 is LNHDA and CDR2 is SQIVND (reference sequence). The CDR3 here is CASTGLGAFF. The CDR3 bases are TGTGCCAGTACAGGACTAGGAGCTTTCTTT.

The V and J genes are TRBV10-3 and TRBJ1-3; TRBD1 might be the D (6 bases). The CDR3 has 14 amino acids. The germline CDR1 and CDR2 sequences are ENHRY and SYGVKD. Trimming cost V 4 bases and J 4 bases, with 11 bases left between them. CDR3 DNA: TGTGCCATCAGTGGAGTCACAGGGGGAAACACCATATATTTT. Amino acid sequence: CAISGVTGGNTIYF.

This clone was seen a handful of times. The rearrangement joins TRBV12-3 or TRBV12-4 to TRBJ2-1; maybe TRBD2 (6 bases). The CDR3 has 13 residues. The ends were cut back, 3 bases at V and 9 bases at J, with 12 bases in the middle. The CDR3 loop reads CASSFGSLGEQFF. CDR3 nucleotides: TGTGCCAGCAGTTTCGGGAGTTTAGGTGAGCAGTTCTTC.

The chain couples TRBV12-3 or TRBV12-4 to TRBJ1-2, with no clear D. V shed 5 bases and J shed 1 base, with 8 bases lying between them. The CDR3 is 13 amino acids. The CDR3: CASSIGSNYGYTF. DNA of the CDR3: TGTGCCAGCAGTATAGGCAGTAACTATGGCTACACCTTC.

Details on this clone: The same CDR3 can be traced to other DNA sequences in this sample. This sequence joins TRBV7-2 and TRBJ1-3; 9 bases fit TRBD1. Trimming cost V 3 bases and J 3 bases; bases outside gene matches: 0. Germline CDR1 reads SGHTA; CDR2 reads FQGNSA. The CDR3 is 14 residues long. The CDR3 DNA reads as TGTGCCAGCAGCTTGACAGGGGGTGGAAACACCATATATTTT. This translates into CASSLTGGGNTIYF.

This chain links TRBV7-2 with TRBJ2-7; 7 bases are a match to TRBD2. The CDR3 spans 15 residues. The germline V gene has CDR1 SGHTA and CDR2 FQGNSA. J gave up 0 bases and V 3 bases, and 5 bases lay outside the gene matches. As DNA, the CDR3 is TGTGCCAGCAGCTTTAACGGGGGGTACTCCTACGAGCAGTACTTC. This gives the protein CASSFNGGYSYEQYF.

V and J are TRBV13 and TRBJ2-5; 8 bases are shared with TRBD2. Germline V gene sequence: CDR1 PRHDT, CDR2 FYEKMQ (reference sequence). This CDR3 contains 14 residues. With 1 base clipped from V and 4 bases from J, the junction kept 2 bases outside the gene matches. The CDR3 sequence is CASSLAGGPETQYF. The DNA of the CDR3 is TGTGCCAGCAGCTTAGCGGGGGGGCCAGAGACCCAGTACTTC.

V and J are TRBV28 and TRBJ1-1; no definite D call. Trimming took 7 bases from V and 4 from J, leaving 10 bases between them. The CDR3 spans 12 residues. Per germline, CDR1 MDHEN and CDR2 SYDVKM. The CDR3 reads CASKNNPTEAFF. CDR3 sequence (DNA): TGTGCCAGCAAGAACAACCCCACTGAAGCTTTCTTT.

CDR3: CASSPGLLAGSTHGTQYF. In DNA form, the CDR3 reads TGCGCCAGCAGCCCTGGGCTACTAGCGGGGTCCACTCACGGTACGCAGTATTTT. This chain connects TRBV4-3 to TRBJ2-3, with 10 bases lining up with TRBD2. The CDR3 has 18 residues. The V gene's germline CDR1 is LGHNA and CDR2 YSLEER. V gave up 4 bases and J gave up 8 bases; unmatched junction bases: 18.

The sample holds a few counts of this clone. V usage is TRBV10-3 and J usage is TRBJ2-1; tentatively, D is TRBD2 (5 bases). The ends were cut back, 3 bases at V and 8 bases at J, with 8 bases in the middle. The CDR3 spans 12 residues. Germline V gene sequence: CDR1 ENHRY, CDR2 SYGVKD. CDR3 in DNA: TGTGCCATCAGTGACGGACTGTATGAGCAGTTCTTC. Protein sequence: CAISDGLYEQFF.

The V and J genes are TRBV7-2 and TRBJ1-5; D remains unclear. Germline assignment: CDR1 SGHTA and CDR2 FQGNSA. Trimming shortened V by 1 base and J by 1 base, and 8 bases separated the two germline ends. This CDR3 comprises 15 residues. This chain's CDR3 is CASSLEAASNQPQHF. CDR3 coding DNA: TGTGCCAGCAGCTTAGAGGCGGCGAGCAATCAGCCCCAGCATTTT. Based on the CDR3 plus reference TRBV7-2 and TRBJ1-5, the full variable domain is GAGVSQSPSNKVTEKGKDVELRCDPISGHTALYWYRQSLGQGLEFLIYFQGNSAPDKSGLPSDRFSAERTGGSVSTLTIQRTQQEDSAVYLCASSLEAASNQPQHFGDGTRLSIL.

The rearrangement links TRBV9 to TRBJ2-1, with 10 bases identical to TRBD2. Trimming cost V 2 bases and J 10 bases; bases outside gene matches: 12. The CDR3 is 16 amino acids. Per germline, CDR1 SGDLS and CDR2 YYNGEE. CDR3 sequence: CASSVPLVAGGSEQFF. The CDR3 coding sequence is TGTGCCAGCAGCGTTCCGTTGGTAGCGGGGGGAAGCGAGCAGTTCTTC.

The chain has TRBV9 and TRBJ1-3; 7 bases line up with TRBD1. Per germline, CDR1 SGDLS and CDR2 YYNGEE. CDR3 length equals 17 residues. Trimming took 3 bases from V and 4 from J; bases not matched to a gene: 13. The CDR3 region is CASSATGDTLLGNTIYF. For the CDR3, the DNA is TGTGCCAGCAGCGCAACAGGGGACACTCTGTTAGGAAACACCATATATTTT.

The CDR3 spells CASSQEEGMTETQYF. CDR3 coding DNA: TGCGCCAGCAGCCAAGAAGAGGGTATGACGGAGACCCAGTACTTC. The J gene is TRBJ2-5, the V gene TRBV4-3; D is perhaps TRBD2 (5 bases). CDR1 is LGHNA, CDR2 YSLEER, per germline. The CDR3 is 15 amino acids. Trimming removed 0 bases from V and 5 bases from J, with 13 bases in between.

CDR3 coding DNA: TGTGCCTGGAGTGTACGATCCGGGGGAACGGGAAACACCATATATTTT. Translation gives CAWSVRSGGTGNTIYF. This rearrangement joins TRBV30 to TRBJ1-3; D possibly corresponds to TRBD1 (5 bases). Germline V lookup: CDR1 GTSNPN, CDR2 SVGIG (reference sequence). Between the trimmed V and J ends, which lost 0 bases and 4 bases, there was a span of 16 bases. CDR3 size: 16 residues.

The rearrangement uses TRBV5-6 and TRBJ1-2; 12 nucleotides align to TRBD1. This CDR3 comprises 15 residues. V shed 3 bases and J 4 bases; nucleotides not matched to a gene: 4. Germline loops: CDR1 SGHDT, CDR2 YYEEEE. DNA of the CDR3: TGTGCCAGCAGCTCCCGGGACAGGGGGCCCTATGGCTACACCTTC. It yields the protein CASSSRDRGPYGYTF.

The chain combines TRBV10-3 with TRBJ2-3; D remains ambiguous. CDR3 length: 15 residues. CDR1 is ENHRY, CDR2 SYGVKD, per germline. Trimming removed 3 bases at V and 3 bases at J, with 13 bases between. CDR3 residues: CAISDRARTTDTQYF. The CDR3, as DNA: TGTGCCATCAGTGATCGAGCGAGAACGACAGATACGCAGTATTTT.

V usage is TRBV13 and J usage is TRBJ1-1; 9 bases match TRBD1. V shed 5 bases and J 6 bases; nucleotides not matched to a gene: 16. Germline-derived CDR1 and CDR2 are PRHDT and FYEKMQ (reference sequence). This CDR3 has 17 residues. As DNA, the CDR3 is TGTGCCAGCAGCCCTTCCCAGGGACAGGGAGCCTCTGCTGAAGCTTTCTTT. Translated, it gives CASSPSQGQGASAEAFF.

V and J are TRBV27 and TRBJ2-1; D unresolved. Germline lookup yields CDR1 MNHEY and CDR2 SMNVEV (reference sequence). V lost 0 bases and J 5 bases, leaving 23 bases between the germline ends. This CDR3 spans 19 amino acids. The CDR3 sequence: CASSLSAPRRFPPHNEQFF. The CDR3 region has the DNA TGTGCCAGCAGTTTATCGGCCCCTCGGCGGTTCCCACCGCACAATGAGCAGTTCTTC.

The chain is built from TRBV10-3 and TRBJ1-2; maybe TRBD1 (5 bases). The CDR3 has 14 residues. The germline gives CDR1 ENHRY, CDR2 SYGVKD. V gave up 6 bases and J gave up 8 bases, with 19 bases separating them. The CDR3 protein is CAISIVKQVEGYTF. CDR3 DNA: TGTGCCATCAGCATCGTTAAACAGGTGGAAGGCTACACCTTC.

This rearrangement joins TRBV28 to TRBJ1-2; TRBD1 matches at 8 bases. Trimming removed 7 bases from V and 2 bases from J; junction bases left unmatched: 12. The CDR3 length is 16 residues. Germline V CDR1 and CDR2: MDHEN, SYDVKM. The CDR3 loop is CASKGQDISANYGYTF. CDR3 DNA sequence: TGTGCCAGCAAGGGACAGGATATATCGGCCAACTATGGCTACACCTTC.

J is TRBJ1-4 and V is TRBV7-9, with D hard to call. With 1 base removed from V and 2 bases from J, the gap between germline ends came to 11 bases. Per the germline V gene, CDR1 is SEHNR and CDR2 is FQNEAQ (reference sequence). The CDR3 consists of 16 residues. CDR3 DNA: TGTGCCAGCAGCTTAGGTGGTCCGGGTACTAATGAAAAACTGTTTTTT. Encoded protein: CASSLGGPGTNEKLFF. Drawing the rest from reference TRBV7-9 and TRBJ1-4, the complete variable domain is DTGVSQNPRHKITKRGQNVTFRCDPISEHNRLYWYRQTLGQGPEFLTYFQNEAQLEKSRLLSDRFSAERPKGSFSTLEIQRTEQGDSAMYLCASSLGGPGTNEKLFFGSGTQLSVL.